A selection of T cell receptor beta chains follows, all from one sample in a study of regulatory T cells in long-lasting Graves disease. From the multiplex PCR reads, TCRdb called clonotypes with MiXCR, one entry per CDR3 protein. The top ten hold around 40% of the sample, which has over 650,000 distinct CDR3 sequences, about 30% seen once. Source: peripheral blood mononuclear cells (PBMCs), taken when the disease was refractory, from a patient treated with antithyroid drugs. The receptors originated from a female donor with Graves disease. Both conserved end residues are part of each CDR3. Each record gives: CDR3 length, clone size, V gene, J gene, D gene, CDR3 DNA, CDR3 protein. A D gene is named only where the DNA matches it firmly. Clone sizes are given selectively: once, few, many, or a class where the clone is expanded.

>14|.|TRBV5-5|TRBJ1-6|.
TGTGCCAGCAGCTTGGGAGGAGTGACAGGCGCCCTCCACTTT
CASSLGGVTGALHF
>14|.|TRBV5-1|TRBJ2-7|.
TGCGCCAGCAGCTTGGGCCCGTTGTACTACGAGCAGTACTTC
CASSLGPLYYEQYF
>15|few|TRBV5-6|TRBJ1-4|.
TGTGCCAGCAGCTTGGTGGGAGCAACTAATGAAAAACTGTTTTTT
CASSLVGATNEKLFF
>12|.|TRBV19|TRBJ1-1|TRBD1
TGTGCTACGACAGGGCTCCGTACTGAAGCTTTCTTT
CATTGLRTEAFF
>19|.|TRBV6-2/TRBV6-3|TRBJ2-7|.
TGTGCCAGCAGTCGGGACGGGGGTCGGGCCGCTTTTGACCATTACGAGCAGTACTTC
CASSRDGGRAAFDHYEQYF
>12|few|TRBV27|TRBJ1-5|TRBD1
TGTGCCAGCGGACAGGGCATAGAGCCCCAGCATTTT
CASGQGIEPQHF
>15|.|TRBV25-1|TRBJ1-4|TRBD1
TGTGCCAGCAGTGAACCAGTGGACAGGGGTGAAAAACTGTTTTTT
CASSEPVDRGEKLFF
>14|.|TRBV7-2|TRBJ2-7|.
TGTGCCAGCAGCTTAGCTCCAAACAACTACGAGCAGTACTTC
CASSLAPNNYEQYF
>13|many|TRBV29-1|TRBJ1-2|.
TGCAGCGTTGAAGATCCCCAGAACTATGGCTACACCTTC
CSVEDPQNYGYTF
>14|few|TRBV3-1|TRBJ1-2|.
TGTGCCAGCAATGTCGCGGCAGGGGCCGGTGGCTACACCTTC
CASNVAAGAGGYTF
>14|.|TRBV27|TRBJ1-5|.
TGTGCCAGCAGTTTATCGGTGAGCAATCAGCCCCAGCATTTT
CASSLSVSNQPQHF
>15|many|TRBV27|TRBJ2-7|TRBD1
TGTGCCAGCAGTTTATACCGGGACAGGGTCCACGAGCAGTACTTC
CASSLYRDRVHEQYF
>15|.|TRBV9|TRBJ1-2|TRBD1
TGTGCCAGCAGCCTCAGACAGGGGTTCGACTATGGCTACACCTTC
CASSLRQGFDYGYTF
>19|many|TRBV2|TRBJ2-7|TRBD2
TGTGCCAGCAGTGAAGCCGGGACTAGCGGGAGCCCCAGGTCCTACGAGCAGTACTTC
CASSEAGTSGSPRSYEQYF
>12|.|TRBV20-1|TRBJ2-5|.
TGCGGGGTTCGGGGGCGGGTAGAGACCCAGTACTTC
CGVRGRVETQYF
>10|.|TRBV20-1|TRBJ1-1|.
TGCAGTGCTGTCCGCACTGAAGCTTTCTTT
CSAVRTEAFF
>11|few|TRBV30|TRBJ1-1|.
TGTGCCTGGAGTGTGGATGGGGCAGCTTTCTTT
CAWSVDGAAFF
>14|few|TRBV11-2|TRBJ2-5|TRBD2
TGTGCCAGCACCGTAACTAGCGGGATATGGACCCAGTACTTC
CASTVTSGIWTQYF
>15|few|TRBV7-9|TRBJ1-2|.
TGTGCCAGCAGCTCCCAGGGTGGGGCATCCTATGGCTACACCTTC
CASSSQGGASYGYTF
>14|.|TRBV6-1|TRBJ1-2|TRBD1
TGTGCCAGCAGTGCGACGGGACAGAACTATGGCTACACCTTC
CASSATGQNYGYTF
>17|.|TRBV10-3|TRBJ2-5|.
TGTGCCATCAGTGAGTCGCGTAAGGGGACAATCAAAGAGACCCAGTACTTC
CAISESRKGTIKETQYF
>15|.|TRBV6-1|TRBJ1-6|.
TGTGCCAGCAGTGAAGCAGCTGCAGGGGTCTCACCCCTCCACTTT
CASSEAAAGVSPLHF
>16|many|TRBV28|TRBJ1-2|TRBD1
TGTGCCAGCACCCCGAGAGGACAGGGGGCTCGGGGAGGCTACACCTTC
CASTPRGQGARGGYTF
>13|.|TRBV20-1|TRBJ1-1|.
TGCAGTGCTAGAGTCCGGGAGAACACTGAAGCTTTCTTT
CSARVRENTEAFF
>14|many|TRBV2|TRBJ1-2|.
TGTGCCAGCAGGCCCGCCGGGACCGACCATGGCTACACCTTC
CASRPAGTDHGYTF
>17|.|TRBV7-2|TRBJ1-5|.
TGTGCCAGCAGCTTATGGCTCGCCAGGGGTTTCGTTCAGCCCCAGCATTTT
CASSLWLARGFVQPQHF
>15|.|TRBV20-1|TRBJ1-1|.
TGCAGTGCTAGGTCCCCCGACAATCCGAACACTGAAGCTTTCTTT
CSARSPDNPNTEAFF
>13|few|TRBV9|TRBJ1-2|.
TGTGCCAGCAACTCCCCAGGGCTCTATGGCTACACCTTC
CASNSPGLYGYTF
>15|.|TRBV27|TRBJ2-7|.
.
CASTTKTVLRAEQYF
>15|.|TRBV5-1|TRBJ1-2|.
TGCGCCAGCAGCTTGGTCGCGACAGCTAACTATGGCTACACCTTC
CASSLVATANYGYTF
>15|few|TRBV30|TRBJ1-2|TRBD1
TGTGCCTGGCGCCGGGACAGCCTTTCTAACTATGGCTACACCTTC
CAWRRDSLSNYGYTF
>17|.|TRBV6-5|TRBJ1-5|.
TGTGCCAGCAGTTACTGGTCGCCTCGCTTACACAATCAGCCCCAGCATTTT
CASSYWSPRLHNQPQHF
>12|.|TRBV24-1|TRBJ2-7|.
TGTGCCACCAGTCGCGGGGACTACGAGCAGTACTTC
CATSRGDYEQYF
>13|.|TRBV20-1|TRBJ1-2|TRBD1
TGCAGTGCTAGGACAGGGGCCCCCGGGGGCTACACCTTC
CSARTGAPGGYTF